This T cell receptor beta chain was retrieved from a study of vaccination and CD4 T cells after COVID-19. Treatment described: roughly 10-day PBMC culture with coronavirus spike peptide pools or control peptides (ViraFEST assay). Investigators obtained the unexposed donor's CD4+ T cells before the COVID-19 pandemic (2011-2018). CD4+ T cells from unexposed donors were probed, cells permitting, with SARS-CoV-2 S/N and four cold-coronavirus spikes. Germline assignment: CDR1 DFQATT and CDR2 SNEGSKA (reference sequence). The CDR3 has 16 amino acids. The J segment lost 5 bases and the V segment lost 3 bases, leaving 8 bases of the junction unmatched. Concerning this clonotype: Its antigen is still unknown.

At the Johns Hopkins FTIC core, DNA taken from cultured CD4+ T cells was sequenced by way of the Oncomine TCR Beta short-read assay. Cultured CD4+ T cells were the source of extracted genomic DNA. TCRdb passed the PCR reads through MiXCR, listing each CDR3 protein once. The sample lists roughly 11,000 distinct CDR3 sequences; 30% to 45% were seen once. V and J are TRBV20-1 and TRBJ2-3; TRBD2 agrees at 13 bases. Sequencing was performed on CD4+ T cells from blood, cultured in vitro. The receptor was derived from a human donor in good health. CDR3 sequence: CSARVGTSGTLDTQYF. The CDR3 DNA reads TGCAGTGCTAGGGTCGGGACTAGCGGGACCCTAGATACGCAGTATTTT.